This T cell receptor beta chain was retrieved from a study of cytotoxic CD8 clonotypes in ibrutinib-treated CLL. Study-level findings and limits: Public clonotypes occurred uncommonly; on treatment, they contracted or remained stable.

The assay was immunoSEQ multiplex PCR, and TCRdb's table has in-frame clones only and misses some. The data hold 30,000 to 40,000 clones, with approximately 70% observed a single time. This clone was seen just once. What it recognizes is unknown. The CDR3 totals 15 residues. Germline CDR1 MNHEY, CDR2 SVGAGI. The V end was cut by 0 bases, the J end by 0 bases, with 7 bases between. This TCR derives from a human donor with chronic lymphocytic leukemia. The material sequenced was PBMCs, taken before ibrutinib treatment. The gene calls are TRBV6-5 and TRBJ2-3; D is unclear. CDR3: CASSYSAQSTDTQYF. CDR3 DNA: TGTGCCAGCAGTTACTCAGCCCAGAGCACAGATACGCAGTATTTT.